Presented here are 10 T cell receptor beta chains from one specimen sequenced in a study of shared clonotypes between healthy human individuals. Sequenced by immunoSEQ multiplex PCR; TCRdb stores in-frame clones only, minus some. In the table there are roughly 330,000 clones, 74% of which are singletons. Material: memory CD4+ T cells sorted from blood. Subset indicated: CD45RA-negative fraction. Source of these receptors: a man in his thirties or forties in good health.

The gene calls are TRBV28 and TRBJ2-7, with D possibly TRBD2 on 5 matching bases. The germline CDR1 and CDR2 sequences are MDHEN and SYDVKM. The CDR3 covers 15 residues. V lost 2 bases and J lost 3, with 14 bases in between. DNA for the CDR3: TGTGCCAGCAGTTTACAGAATCTAGCTAACTACGAGCAGTACTTC. Its protein product is CASSLQNLANYEQYF.

This clone came up a few times. V and J are TRBV5-6 and TRBJ2-5, with 8 bases matching TRBD2. V shed 0 bases and J 1 base; nucleotides not matched to a gene: 2. This CDR3 has 15 amino acids. From germline, CDR1 is SGHDT and CDR2 YYEEEE. CDR3 in amino acids: CASSLVAGGQETQYF. The DNA of the CDR3 is TGTGCCAGCAGCTTGGTTGCGGGGGGCCAAGAGACCCAGTACTTC.

This clone came up many times. CDR3 residues: CASSPGAGGYNEQFF. The CDR3 nucleotides read TGTGCCAGCTCACCTGGGGCAGGGGGCTACAATGAGCAGTTCTTC. V is TRBV18 and J is TRBJ2-1; 7 bases agree with TRBD1. Looked up from germline, CDR1 is KGHSH and CDR2 is LQKENI. The ends lost 3 bases at V and 3 bases at J; junction bases unmatched: 5. The CDR3 extends over 15 amino acids.

The chain joins TRBV6-1 to TRBJ2-7, with D unresolved. Trimming took 3 bases from V and 3 from J, leaving 6 bases between them. The CDR3 spans 12 residues. Germline V lookup: CDR1 MNHNS, CDR2 SASEGT. The CDR3 DNA is TGTGCCAGCAGTGACTACTACTACGAGCAGTACTTC. It is translated as CASSDYYYEQYF.

V gene TRBV2 combines with J gene TRBJ2-5, with D unresolved. There are 14 residues in the CDR3. Looked up from germline, CDR1 is SNHLY and CDR2 is FYNNEI. V was cut by 5 bases and J by 2 bases, with 12 bases left in between. CDR3 coding DNA: TGTGCCAGCAGTAGCCAGCAGGAACAAGAGACCCAGTACTTC. Protein sequence: CASSSQQEQETQYF.

The chain uses TRBV4-3 and TRBJ2-1, with a possible D match to TRBD1 (6 bases). CDR3 length equals 17 residues. Trimming removed 3 bases at V and 5 bases at J, with 20 bases between. Germline CDR1 reads LGHNA; CDR2 reads YSLEER. CDR3 loop: CASSHGTDSHRHNEQFF. The CDR3 DNA is TGCGCCAGCAGCCACGGAACGGACAGCCATCGACACAATGAGCAGTTCTTC.

This chain connects TRBV5-6 to TRBJ1-3, with D possibly being TRBD1 (6 bases). There are 14 residues in the CDR3. Trimming left V 5 bases short and J 5 bases short, with 14 bases between. Germline V CDR1 and CDR2: SGHDT, YYEEEE. As DNA, the CDR3 is TGTGCCAGCAGTACTTACAGGGTTAGAAACACCATATATTTT. It encodes CASSTYRVRNTIYF.

The chain uses TRBV10-2 and TRBJ2-7, with D maybe TRBD2 (6 bases). The CDR3 contains 14 residues. Germline lookup yields CDR1 WSHSY and CDR2 SAAADI. Trimming cost V 6 bases and J 5 bases, with 17 bases left between them. The CDR3, as DNA: TGCGCCAGCAGCATACGGACCCGGAGGGACGAGCAGTACTTC. This encodes CASSIRTRRDEQYF.

Note on this clone: This is likely an artifact of a read error, given a far larger clone one base away. Within the sample, other DNA sequences also encode this same CDR3. This chain connects TRBV28 to TRBJ2-7, with D perhaps TRBD2 (6 bases). The germline V gene has CDR1 MDHEN and CDR2 SYDVKM. CDR3 size: 16 residues. V dropped 5 bases and J dropped 1 base, with 18 bases sitting between them. CDR3 amino acids: CASSLIPLAYSYEQYF. CDR3 in DNA: TGTGCCAGCAGTCTCATCCCGCTAGCGTATTCCTACGAGCAGTACTTC.

The CDR3 nucleotides read TGTGCCAGCAGTGAATATGGCGGGAGTATTGAGACCCAGTACTTC. Encoded protein: CASSEYGGSIETQYF. The chain recombines TRBV25-1 with TRBJ2-5; 7 nucleotides align to TRBD2. Germline lookup yields CDR1 MGHDK and CDR2 SYGVNS. There are 15 residues in the CDR3. V was pared by 0 bases and J by 5 bases, with 6 bases of the junction left unmatched.